This T cell receptor beta chain was profiled in a study of blood T cells in healthy people across ages. Primers used in a second PCR of roughly 6 to 11 cycles were a sample-barcoded 5' primer and a J-beta primer mix. TCRdb ran MiXCR on the 5' RACE reads and lists one entry per CDR3 protein. Here the sample spans around 1.1 million distinct CDR3 sequences, roughly two fifths being singletons. Specimen: blood. This receptor was identified in a man aged 18-30 years in good health.

CDR3 region: CASTAQALENTEAFF. The CDR3 coding sequence is TGTGCCAGTACCGCCCAAGCTCTTGAGAACACTGAAGCTTTCTTT. This chain joins TRBV19 and TRBJ1-1, with D hard to call. Trimming left V 7 bases short and J 1 base short, with 16 bases between. CDR3 length: 15 amino acids. Germline V gives CDR1 LNHDA, CDR2 SQIVND (reference sequence).